The rows below give T cell receptor beta chains drawn from one sample of a study of blood T cells in healthy people across ages. TCRdb passed the 5' RACE reads through MiXCR, listing each CDR3 protein once. The profile covers about 800,000 distinct CDR3 sequences, with 58% appearing a single time and approximately 23% taken by the ten largest. What was sequenced was blood. The receptors come from a young man in good health. Both conserved end residues are part of each CDR3. Each record gives: clone size, V gene, D gene, J gene, CDR3 protein, CDR3 DNA. The D gene is left open where the match is weak. Some rows have no size entry. The others give once, few or many, or a class for an expanded clone.

>.|TRBV14|.|TRBJ2-1
CASSQERGINEQFF
TGTGCCAGCAGCCAAGAGCGTGGGATTAATGAGCAGTTCTTC
>.|TRBV20-1|.|TRBJ1-2
CSAKRGINYGYTF
TGCAGTGCTAAACGGGGGATAAACTATGGCTACACCTTC
>once|TRBV20-1|.|TRBJ2-1
CSARDFLSGNEQFF
TGCAGTGCTAGAGATTTCCTGTCGGGTAATGAGCAGTTCTTC
>.|TRBV9|TRBD1|TRBJ2-7
CASGTGTQYEQYF
TGTGCCAGCGGGACAGGGACCCAATACGAGCAGTACTTC
>.|TRBV12-3/TRBV12-4|.|TRBJ2-7
CASSSGGPYNEQYF
TGTGCCAGCAGTTCCGGGGGGCCTTACAATGAGCAGTACTTC
>once|TRBV28|TRBD1|TRBJ2-1
CASSTQQGSYRDEQFF
TGTGCCAGCAGTACGCAACAGGGGTCCTATAGAGATGAGCAGTTCTTC
>.|TRBV5-5|TRBD2|TRBJ2-1
CASSQRGSANNYYNEQFF
TGTGCCAGCTCCCAGCGGGGGTCAGCGAATAATTACTACAATGAGCAGTTCTTC
>once|TRBV28|.|TRBJ1-5
CASSSQGFGQPQHF
TGTGCCAGCAGCTCACAGGGTTTCGGTCAGCCCCAGCATTTT
>few|TRBV28|.|TRBJ2-1
CASSPMGVDEQFF
TGTGCCAGCAGTCCGATGGGGGTCGATGAGCAGTTCTTC
>.|TRBV14|.|TRBJ2-4
CASSRRLVEEQYF
TGTGCCAGCAGCCGCCGACTAGTAGAGGAGCAGTACTTC
>few|TRBV7-2|.|TRBJ2-7
CASSAWASYEQYF
TGTGCCAGCAGCGCATGGGCTAGCTACGAGCAGTACTTC
>.|TRBV12-3/TRBV12-4|TRBD2|TRBJ2-3
CASSFGLGSGGADTQYF
TGTGCCAGCAGTTTTGGCCTAGGCAGCGGGGGAGCAGATACGCAGTATTTT
>.|TRBV9|.|TRBJ2-5
CASSVDLRETQYF
TGTGCCAGCAGCGTAGATCTCCGAGAGACCCAGTACTTC
>.|TRBV6-6|TRBD1|TRBJ1-5
CASSYQTGSNQPQHF
TGTGCCAGCAGTTACCAGACAGGGAGTAATCAGCCCCAGCATTTT
>.|TRBV6-1|.|TRBJ2-5
CASSLTVFSQETQYF
TGTGCCAGCAGTTTAACTGTTTTCAGCCAAGAGACCCAGTACTTC
>once|TRBV6-2/TRBV6-3|TRBD2|TRBJ2-7
CASSLAVLPSNEQYF
TGTGCCAGCAGCCTAGCGGTACTACCCTCCAATGAGCAGTACTTC
>.|TRBV7-2|TRBD2|TRBJ2-7
CASSLRLAGVDNEQYF
TGTGCCAGCAGTCTAAGGCTAGCGGGGGTTGACAACGAGCAGTACTTC
>.|TRBV9|TRBD1|TRBJ1-4
CASSVGQGARVEKLFF
TGTGCCAGCAGCGTCGGGCAGGGGGCTCGAGTCGAAAAACTGTTTTTT
>.|TRBV25-1|.|TRBJ2-6
CASSEYGTRKRGSGANVLTF
TGTGCCAGCAGTGAATACGGGACGAGGAAGAGGGGTTCTGGGGCCAACGTCCTGACTTTC
>few|TRBV20-1|.|TRBJ1-2
CSARGDTNVGAAARDYGYTF
TGCAGTGCTAGGGGGGATACAAATGTAGGGGCGGCAGCGCGAGACTATGGCTACACCTTC
>.|TRBV4-2|.|TRBJ2-4
CASSESPSGGQGKNIQYF
TGTGCCAGCAGCGAAAGCCCCTCAGGAGGGCAGGGCAAAAACATTCAGTACTTC
>few|TRBV28|TRBD1|TRBJ2-3
CASSTPGQLSTDTQYF
TGTGCCAGCAGTACACCGGGACAGCTTTCCACAGATACGCAGTATTTT